One and the same sample provided the 9 T cell receptor beta chains below, sequenced in a study of cytomegalovirus exposure and HLA in healthy donors. TCRdb's table, derived via immunoSEQ multiplex PCR, lists solely in-frame clones and lacks some. Of approximately 160,000 clones listed, roughly nine tenths were seen once; the top ten hold roughly 5.7%. The sample comprised PBMCs. These receptors were obtained from a woman aged 25 to 39 in good health and CMV-seronegative.

V is TRBV6-5 and J is TRBJ1-5, with D possibly matching TRBD1 (5 bases). The V end lost 2 bases, the J end lost 5 bases, and 10 bases lay between the germline ends. Germline lookup yields CDR1 MNHEY and CDR2 SVGAGI. This CDR3 is 14 amino acids long. CDR3 bases: TGTGCCAGCAGTTACGCCAGGGCACATCAGCCCCAGCATTTT. This gives the protein CASSYARAHQPQHF.

The chain links TRBV6-1 to TRBJ2-7, with 7 nucleotides matching TRBD2. Germline loops: CDR1 MNHNS, CDR2 SASEGT. This CDR3 region has 11 residues. The ends lost 6 bases at V and 11 bases at J; junction bases unmatched: 7. The chain's CDR3 is CASSAGTNEYF. CDR3 DNA: TGTGCCAGCAGCGCGGGGACTAACGAGTACTTC.

The V gene is TRBV9, the J gene TRBJ2-1; the D gene is possibly TRBD1 (7 bases). The CDR3 runs 15 residues. Germline CDR1 and CDR2: SGDLS and YYNGEE. Trimming took off 3 bases at V and 2 bases at J, with 12 bases between the two ends. This CDR3 is CASSEEGAAYNEQFF. The CDR3 DNA reads TGTGCCAGCAGCGAGGAGGGGGCCGCCTACAATGAGCAGTTCTTC.

The chain carries TRBV29-1 and TRBJ1-1, with no clear D. V lost 3 bases to trimming and J lost 1 base, with 21 bases between them. The CDR3 is 17 amino acids. Germline assignment: CDR1 SQVTM and CDR2 ANQGSEA. The CDR3 sequence is CSVDGLKGDIRNTEAFF. CDR3 DNA sequence: TGCAGCGTTGACGGTTTGAAGGGTGACATACGGAACACTGAAGCTTTCTTT.

The rearrangement uses TRBV5-4 and TRBJ2-3, with 7 bases aligning to TRBD1. The CDR3 runs to 16 residues. Per the germline V gene, CDR1 is SGHNT and CDR2 is YYREEE (reference sequence). With V trimmed by 1 base and J by 6 bases, 11 bases remained unmatched. The CDR3 here is CASSLKQGVGGDTQYF. The CDR3 DNA reads TGTGCCAGCAGCTTGAAGCAGGGGGTAGGCGGGGATACGCAGTATTTT.

This chain links TRBV30 with TRBJ1-2; D unclear. Trimming pared 4 bases from V and 6 bases from J, leaving 12 bases between. The germline CDR1 and CDR2 sequences are GTSNPN and SVGIG (reference sequence). The CDR3 has 12 residues. The CDR3 here is CAWNPGSNGYTF. CDR3 DNA sequence: TGTGCCTGGAACCCAGGATCTAATGGCTACACCTTC.

The J gene is TRBJ2-3, the V gene TRBV9; the match to TRBD2 covers 9 bases. The CDR3 covers 16 residues. Germline V gene lookup returns CDR1 SGDLS and CDR2 YYNGEE. The junction had 8 bases not matched to a gene; V was cut back by 3 bases and J by 3 bases. CDR3 in DNA: TGTGCCAGCAGCGCCGAAAGCGGGGGGAAAACAGATACGCAGTATTTT. Amino acids: CASSAESGGKTDTQYF.

This sequence joins TRBV19 and TRBJ2-3; no clear D. This CDR3 region has 14 residues. Germline values: CDR1 LNHDA, CDR2 SQIVND (reference sequence). V lost 4 bases, J lost 4 bases, and 12 bases lay in between. CDR3 nucleotides: TGTGCCAGTAGTACGCCAGGACGGGCAGATACGCAGTATTTT. The encoded protein is CASSTPGRADTQYF.

This clone was detected only once. J is TRBJ1-2 and V is TRBV5-1; the D is unclear. Germline CDR1 is SGHRS and CDR2 is YFSETQ. CDR3 length equals 14 residues. V was pared by 3 bases and J by 0 bases, with 9 bases between. The DNA of the CDR3 is TGCGCCAGCAGCTGGACTGATGCTAACTATGGCTACACCTTC. The encoded protein is CASSWTDANYGYTF.